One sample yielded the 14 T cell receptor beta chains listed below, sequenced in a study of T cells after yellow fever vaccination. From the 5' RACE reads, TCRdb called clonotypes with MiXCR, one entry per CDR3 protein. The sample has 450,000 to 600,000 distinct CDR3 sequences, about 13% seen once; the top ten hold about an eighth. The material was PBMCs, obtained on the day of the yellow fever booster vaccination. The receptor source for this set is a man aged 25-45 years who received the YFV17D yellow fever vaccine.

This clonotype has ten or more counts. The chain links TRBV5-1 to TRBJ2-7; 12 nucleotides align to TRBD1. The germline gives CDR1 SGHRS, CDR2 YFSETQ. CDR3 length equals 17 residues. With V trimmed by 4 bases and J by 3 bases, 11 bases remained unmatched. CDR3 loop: CASSPSYRDRGHYEQYF. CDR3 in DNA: TGCGCCAGCAGCCCATCCTACCGGGACAGGGGGCACTACGAGCAGTACTTC.

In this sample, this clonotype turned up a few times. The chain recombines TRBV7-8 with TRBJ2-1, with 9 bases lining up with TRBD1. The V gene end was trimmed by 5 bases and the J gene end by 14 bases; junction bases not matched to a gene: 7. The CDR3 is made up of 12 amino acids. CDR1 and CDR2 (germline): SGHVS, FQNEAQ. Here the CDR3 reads CASSGQGKVEFF. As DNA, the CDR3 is TGTGCCAGCAGCGGACAGGGGAAAGTGGAGTTCTTC.

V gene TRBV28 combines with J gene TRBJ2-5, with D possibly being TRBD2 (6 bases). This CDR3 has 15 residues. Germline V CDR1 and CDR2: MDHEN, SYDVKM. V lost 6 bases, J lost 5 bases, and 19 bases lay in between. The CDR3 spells CASRAHPGSHETQYF. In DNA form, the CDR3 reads TGTGCCAGCAGGGCCCACCCCGGGAGTCACGAGACCCAGTACTTC.

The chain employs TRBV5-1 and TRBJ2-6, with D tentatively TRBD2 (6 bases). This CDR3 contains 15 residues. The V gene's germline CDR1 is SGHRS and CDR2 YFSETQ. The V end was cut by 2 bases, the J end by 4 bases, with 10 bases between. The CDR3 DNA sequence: TGCGCCAGCAGCTTCGACGGGGGAGGGGCCAACGTCCTGACTTTC. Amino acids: CASSFDGGGANVLTF. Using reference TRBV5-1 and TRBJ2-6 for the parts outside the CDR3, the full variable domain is KAGVTQTPRYLIKTRGQQVTLSCSPISGHRSVSWYQQTPGQGLQFLFEYFSETQRNKGNFPGRFSGRQFSNSRSEMNVSTLELGDSALYLCASSFDGGGANVLTFGAGSRLTVL.

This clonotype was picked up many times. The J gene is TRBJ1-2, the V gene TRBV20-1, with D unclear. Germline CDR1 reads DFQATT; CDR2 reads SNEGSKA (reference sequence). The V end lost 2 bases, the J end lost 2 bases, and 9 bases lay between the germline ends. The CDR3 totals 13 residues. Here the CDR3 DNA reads TGCAGTGCTAGAATGAAGTGGAACTATGGCTACACCTTC. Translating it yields CSARMKWNYGYTF.

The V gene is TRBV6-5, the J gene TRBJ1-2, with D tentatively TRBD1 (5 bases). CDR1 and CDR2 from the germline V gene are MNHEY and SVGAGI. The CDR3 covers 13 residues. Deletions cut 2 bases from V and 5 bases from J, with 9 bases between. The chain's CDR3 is CASSYGAEYGYTF. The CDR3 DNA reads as TGTGCCAGCAGTTACGGGGCAGAATATGGCTACACCTTC.

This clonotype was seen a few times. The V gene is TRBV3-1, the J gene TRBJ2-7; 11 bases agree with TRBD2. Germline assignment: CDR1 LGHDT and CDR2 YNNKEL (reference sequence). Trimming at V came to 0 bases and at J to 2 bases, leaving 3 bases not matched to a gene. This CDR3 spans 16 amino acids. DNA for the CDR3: TGTGCCAGCAGCCAAGATGAACTAGCGGGGGCCTACGAGCAGTACTTC. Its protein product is CASSQDELAGAYEQYF.

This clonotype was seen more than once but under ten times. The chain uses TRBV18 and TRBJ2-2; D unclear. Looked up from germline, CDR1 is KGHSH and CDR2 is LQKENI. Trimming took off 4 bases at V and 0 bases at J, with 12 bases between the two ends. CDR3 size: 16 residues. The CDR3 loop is CASSQMGTANTGELFF. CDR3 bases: TGTGCCAGCTCACAAATGGGTACAGCGAACACCGGGGAGCTGTTTTTT.

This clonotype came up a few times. Here the CDR3 DNA reads TGCAGCGTTGAAGTTCAGGGGTCGGAAGGCTACACCTTC. It specifies CSVEVQGSEGYTF. J is TRBJ1-2 and V is TRBV29-1, with D perhaps TRBD1 (6 bases). V lost 1 base and J 8 bases, leaving 14 bases between the germline ends. CDR1 and CDR2 (germline): SQVTM, ANQGSEA. The CDR3 is made up of 13 amino acids.

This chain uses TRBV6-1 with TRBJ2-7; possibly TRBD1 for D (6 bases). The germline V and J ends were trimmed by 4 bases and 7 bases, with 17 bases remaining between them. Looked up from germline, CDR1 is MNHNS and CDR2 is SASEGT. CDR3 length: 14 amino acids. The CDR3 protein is CASSAPGHKGEQYF. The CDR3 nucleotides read TGTGCCAGCAGTGCTCCGGGACACAAAGGGGAGCAGTACTTC.

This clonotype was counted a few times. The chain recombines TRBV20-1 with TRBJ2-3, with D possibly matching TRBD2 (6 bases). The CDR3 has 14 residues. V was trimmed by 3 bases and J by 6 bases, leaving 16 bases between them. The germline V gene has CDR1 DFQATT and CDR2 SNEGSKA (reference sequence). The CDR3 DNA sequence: TGCAGTGCTAGGGACTATCTCGGAGGGGATACGCAGTATTTT. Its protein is CSARDYLGGDTQYF.

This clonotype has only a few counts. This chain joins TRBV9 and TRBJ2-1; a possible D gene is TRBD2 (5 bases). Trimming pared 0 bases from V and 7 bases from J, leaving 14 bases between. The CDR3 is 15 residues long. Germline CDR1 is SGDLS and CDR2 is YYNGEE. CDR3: CASSVAANTGNEQFF. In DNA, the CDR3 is TGTGCCAGCAGCGTAGCCGCCAACACGGGAAATGAGCAGTTCTTC.

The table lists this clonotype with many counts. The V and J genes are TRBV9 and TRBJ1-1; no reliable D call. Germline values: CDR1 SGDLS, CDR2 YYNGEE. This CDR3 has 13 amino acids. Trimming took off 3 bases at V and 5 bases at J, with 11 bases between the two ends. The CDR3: CASSATGGTEAFF. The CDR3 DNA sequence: TGTGCCAGCAGCGCGACGGGAGGAACTGAAGCTTTCTTT.

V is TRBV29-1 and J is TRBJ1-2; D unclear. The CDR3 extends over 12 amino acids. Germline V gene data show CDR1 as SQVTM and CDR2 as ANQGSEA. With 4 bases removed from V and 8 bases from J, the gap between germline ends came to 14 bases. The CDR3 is CSVVTSSLGYTF. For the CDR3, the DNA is TGCAGCGTTGTTACATCTTCTTTGGGCTACACCTTC.